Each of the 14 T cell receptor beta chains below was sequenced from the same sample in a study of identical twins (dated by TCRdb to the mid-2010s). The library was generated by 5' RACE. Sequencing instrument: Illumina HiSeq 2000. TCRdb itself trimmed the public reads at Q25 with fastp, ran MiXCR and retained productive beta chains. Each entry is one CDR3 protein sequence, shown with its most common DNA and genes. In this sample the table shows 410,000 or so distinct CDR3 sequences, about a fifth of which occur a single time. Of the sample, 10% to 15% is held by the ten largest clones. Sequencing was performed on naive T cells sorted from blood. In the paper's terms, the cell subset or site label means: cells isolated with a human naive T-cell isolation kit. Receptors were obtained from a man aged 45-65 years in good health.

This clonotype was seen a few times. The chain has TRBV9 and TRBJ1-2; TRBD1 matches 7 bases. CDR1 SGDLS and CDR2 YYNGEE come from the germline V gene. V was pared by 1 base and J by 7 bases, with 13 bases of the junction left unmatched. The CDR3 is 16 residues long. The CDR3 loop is CASSVLGSGGFSGYTF. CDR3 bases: TGTGCCAGCAGCGTACTTGGGTCAGGGGGATTTTCTGGCTACACCTTC.

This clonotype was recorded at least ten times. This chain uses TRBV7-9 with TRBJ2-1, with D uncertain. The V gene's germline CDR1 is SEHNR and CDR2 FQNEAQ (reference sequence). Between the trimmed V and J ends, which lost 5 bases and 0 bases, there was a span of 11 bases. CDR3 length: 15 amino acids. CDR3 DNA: TGTGCCAGCAGCCGGCTAATGGACTCCTACAATGAGCAGTTCTTC. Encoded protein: CASSRLMDSYNEQFF. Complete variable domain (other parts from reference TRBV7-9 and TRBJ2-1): DTGVSQNPRHKITKRGQNVTFRCDPISEHNRLYWYRQTLGQGPEFLTYFQNEAQLEKSRLLSDRFSAERPKGSFSTLEIQRTEQGDSAMYLCASSRLMDSYNEQFFGPGTRLTVL.

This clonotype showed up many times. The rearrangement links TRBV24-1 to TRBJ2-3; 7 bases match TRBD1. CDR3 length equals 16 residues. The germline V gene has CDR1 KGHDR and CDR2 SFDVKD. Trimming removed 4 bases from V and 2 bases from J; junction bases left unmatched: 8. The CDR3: CATSDLMTGNTDTQYF. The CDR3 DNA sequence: TGTGCCACCAGTGACCTGATGACAGGGAACACAGATACGCAGTATTTT.

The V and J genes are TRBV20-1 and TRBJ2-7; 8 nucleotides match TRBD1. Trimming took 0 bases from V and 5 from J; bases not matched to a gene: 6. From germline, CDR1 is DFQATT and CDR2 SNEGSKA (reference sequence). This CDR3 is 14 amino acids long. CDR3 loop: CSARDLAGGHEQYF. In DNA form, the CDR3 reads TGCAGTGCTAGAGATCTGGCAGGGGGCCACGAGCAGTACTTC.

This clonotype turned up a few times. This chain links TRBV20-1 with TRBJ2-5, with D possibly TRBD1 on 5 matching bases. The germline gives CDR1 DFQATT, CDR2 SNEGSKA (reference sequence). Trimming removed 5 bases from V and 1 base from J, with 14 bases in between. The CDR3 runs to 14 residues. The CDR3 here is CSAPPDSIQETQYF. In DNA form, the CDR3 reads TGCAGTGCTCCCCCAGACAGCATCCAAGAGACCCAGTACTTC.

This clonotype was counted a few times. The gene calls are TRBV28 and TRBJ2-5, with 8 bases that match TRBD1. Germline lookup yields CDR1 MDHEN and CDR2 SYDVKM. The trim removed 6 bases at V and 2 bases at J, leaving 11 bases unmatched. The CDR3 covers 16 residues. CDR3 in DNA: TGTGCCAGCAGCCGAAAATGGGGGACAGGTCAAGAGACCCAGTACTTC. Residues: CASSRKWGTGQETQYF.

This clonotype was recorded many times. CDR3 in DNA: TGCAGTGCTTCACTAGCGGGGGAGAACACCGGGGAGCTGTTTTTT. Amino acid sequence: CSASLAGENTGELFF. J is TRBJ2-2 and V is TRBV20-1, with 11 bases fitting TRBD2. In germline, CDR1 is DFQATT, CDR2 SNEGSKA (reference sequence). The CDR3 extends over 15 amino acids. V lost 5 bases to trimming and J lost 1 base; unmatched junction nucleotides: 3.

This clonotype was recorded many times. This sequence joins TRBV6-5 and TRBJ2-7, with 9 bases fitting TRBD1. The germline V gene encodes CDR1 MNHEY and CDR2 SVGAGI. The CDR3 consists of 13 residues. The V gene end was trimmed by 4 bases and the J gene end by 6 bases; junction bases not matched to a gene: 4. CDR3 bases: TGTGCCAGCAGTTTGGGGACAGGGCGCGAGCAGTACTTC. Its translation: CASSLGTGREQYF.

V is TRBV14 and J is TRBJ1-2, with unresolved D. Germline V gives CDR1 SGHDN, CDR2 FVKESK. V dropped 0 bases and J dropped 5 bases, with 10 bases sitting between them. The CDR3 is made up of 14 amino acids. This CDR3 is CASSQDWGGYGYTF. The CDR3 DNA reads TGTGCCAGCAGCCAAGACTGGGGAGGGTATGGCTACACCTTC.

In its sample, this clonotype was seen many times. CDR3 amino acids: CASSTPWTVTYEQYF. CDR3 in DNA: TGTGCCAGCAGTACCCCCTGGACGGTGACCTACGAGCAGTACTTC. The genes are TRBV12-3 or TRBV12-4 and TRBJ2-7; D uncertain. Trimming took 5 bases from V and 2 from J, leaving 16 bases between them. CDR3 length equals 15 residues.

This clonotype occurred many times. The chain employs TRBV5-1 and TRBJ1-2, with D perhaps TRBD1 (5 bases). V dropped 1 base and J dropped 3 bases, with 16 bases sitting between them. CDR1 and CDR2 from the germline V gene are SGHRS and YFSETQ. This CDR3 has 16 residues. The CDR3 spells CASSLTLFRADYGYTF. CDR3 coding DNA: TGCGCCAGCAGCTTGACTCTATTCAGGGCGGACTATGGCTACACCTTC.

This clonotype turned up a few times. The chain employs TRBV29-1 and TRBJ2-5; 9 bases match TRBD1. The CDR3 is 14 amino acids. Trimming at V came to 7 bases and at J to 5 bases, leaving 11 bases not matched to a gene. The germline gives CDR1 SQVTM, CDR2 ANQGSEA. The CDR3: CSAKTGGPLETQYF. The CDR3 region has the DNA TGCAGCGCTAAGACAGGGGGACCCCTTGAGACCCAGTACTTC.

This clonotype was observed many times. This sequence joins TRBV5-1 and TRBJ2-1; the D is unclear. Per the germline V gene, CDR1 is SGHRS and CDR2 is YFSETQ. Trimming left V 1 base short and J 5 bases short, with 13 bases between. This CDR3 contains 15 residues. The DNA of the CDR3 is TGCGCCAGCAGCTTGACCACATTCTCTGACAATGAGCAGTTCTTC. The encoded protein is CASSLTTFSDNEQFF.

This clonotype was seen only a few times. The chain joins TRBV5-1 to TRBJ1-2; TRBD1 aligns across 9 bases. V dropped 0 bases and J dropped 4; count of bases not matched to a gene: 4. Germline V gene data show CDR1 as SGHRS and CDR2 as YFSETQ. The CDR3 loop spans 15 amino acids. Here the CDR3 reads CASSLVTGGTYGYTF. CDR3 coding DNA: TGCGCCAGCAGCTTGGTTACAGGGGGCACCTATGGCTACACCTTC.